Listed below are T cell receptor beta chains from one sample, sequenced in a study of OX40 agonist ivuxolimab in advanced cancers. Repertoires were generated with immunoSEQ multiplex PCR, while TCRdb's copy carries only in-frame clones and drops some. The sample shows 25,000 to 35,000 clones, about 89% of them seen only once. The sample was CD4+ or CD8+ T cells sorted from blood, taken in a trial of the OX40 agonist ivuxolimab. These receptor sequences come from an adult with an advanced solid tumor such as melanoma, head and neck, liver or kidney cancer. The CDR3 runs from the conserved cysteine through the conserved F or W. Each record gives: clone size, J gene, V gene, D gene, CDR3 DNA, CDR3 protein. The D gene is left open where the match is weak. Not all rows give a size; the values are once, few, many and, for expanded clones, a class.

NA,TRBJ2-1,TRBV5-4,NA,TGTGCCAGCAGCTTCGGGGCGGGCGACAATGAGCAGTTCTTC,CASSFGAGDNEQFF
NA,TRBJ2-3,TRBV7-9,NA,TGTGCCAGCAGCTTTTCGGAGGTCCCAGATACGCAGTATTTT,CASSFSEVPDTQYF
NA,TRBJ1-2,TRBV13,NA,TGTGCCAGCAGCTTAGGAAAGGGAGTGTATGGCTACACCTTC,CASSLGKGVYGYTF
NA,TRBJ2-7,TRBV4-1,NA,TGCGCCAGCAGCCAAGCGCCACACAACGAGCAGTACTTC,CASSQAPHNEQYF
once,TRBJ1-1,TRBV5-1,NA,TGCGCCAGCAGCTTGGATGATGCGGAGGAAGCTTTCTTT,CASSLDDAEEAFF
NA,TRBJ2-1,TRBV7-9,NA,TGTGCCAGCAGCTTAGCGGTGGGATCAGGCCATGAGCAGTTCTTC,CASSLAVGSGHEQFF
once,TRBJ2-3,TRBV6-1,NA,TGTGCCAGCAGTGAGGGCCAGGGTGCAGATACGCAGTATTTT,CASSEGQGADTQYF
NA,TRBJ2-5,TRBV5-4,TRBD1,TGTGCCAGCAGCTTGGATTTGGACAGGGGAGGGCGAGAGACCCAGTACTTC,CASSLDLDRGGRETQYF
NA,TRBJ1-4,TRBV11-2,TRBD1,TGTGCCAGCAGCCTAACAGGGGGCGCGTATACCAATGAAAAACTGTTTTTT,CASSLTGGAYTNEKLFF
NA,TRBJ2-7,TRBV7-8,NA,TGTGCCAGCAGCTTGATGACCGGGACCTCCTACGAGCAGTACTTC,CASSLMTGTSYEQYF
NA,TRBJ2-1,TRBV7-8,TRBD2,TGTGCCAGCAGCTTATGGCTAGCGGGCTCCTACAATGAGCAGTTCTTC,CASSLWLAGSYNEQFF
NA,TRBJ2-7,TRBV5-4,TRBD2,TGTGCCAGCAGCATCGAAGGTGGGCTAGCGGGGGGCATGGAGCAGTACTTC,CASSIEGGLAGGMEQYF
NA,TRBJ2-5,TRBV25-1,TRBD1,TGTGCCAGCAGTGAAGAGGGGGCCGGTTCCTGGGAGACCCAGTACTTC,CASSEEGAGSWETQYF
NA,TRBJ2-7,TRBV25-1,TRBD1,TGTGCCAGCAGTTACGGGACAGCATACGAGCAGTACTTC,CASSYGTAYEQYF
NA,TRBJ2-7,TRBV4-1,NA,TGCGCCAGCAGCCAAGATTGGGGGGCCTCGGTCGAGCAGTACTTC,CASSQDWGASVEQYF
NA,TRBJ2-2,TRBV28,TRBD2,TGTGCCAGCAGTTTTCTAGCGGGAGTTATCGGGGAGCTGTTTTTT,CASSFLAGVIGELFF
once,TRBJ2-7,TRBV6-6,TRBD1,TGTGCCAGCCTACAGGGGGCCGGATACGAGCAGTACTTC,CASLQGAGYEQYF
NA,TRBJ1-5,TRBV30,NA,TGTGCCTGGAGTGTTGGGGGATGGCCCCAGCATTTT,CAWSVGGWPQHF
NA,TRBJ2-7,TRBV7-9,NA,TGTGCCAGCAGCAAGCCGAGGGGTCCACCCTGGGAGCAGTACTTC,CASSKPRGPPWEQYF
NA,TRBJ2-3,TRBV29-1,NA,TGCAGTGCCATGGGACATTCTAGCACAGATACGCAGTATTTT,CSAMGHSSTDTQYF
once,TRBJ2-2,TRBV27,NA,TGTGCCAGCACCCACCGGGTCGGGGAGCTGTTTTTT,CASTHRVGELFF
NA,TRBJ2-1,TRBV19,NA,TGTGCCAGTAGTATTTGGGCAGACAATGAGCAGTTCTTC,CASSIWADNEQFF
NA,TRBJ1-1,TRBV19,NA,TGTGCCAGTAGTATAGGAGGGAACACTGAAGCTTTCTTT,CASSIGGNTEAFF
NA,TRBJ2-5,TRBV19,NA,TGTGCCAGTAGTCCCGGGGCCTGGCAAGAGACCCAGTACTTC,CASSPGAWQETQYF
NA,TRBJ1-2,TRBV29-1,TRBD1,TGCAGCGTTGAAGATGCCGACAGGGCCCTACGATCAAACTATGGCTACACCTTC,CSVEDADRALRSNYGYTF
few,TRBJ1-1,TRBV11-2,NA,TGTGCCAGCAGCTTAGATCATGGATGGAACACTGAAGCTTTCTTT,CASSLDHGWNTEAFF
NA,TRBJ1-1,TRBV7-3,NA,TGTGCCAGCAGCTTAACGGCCAGGATGAACACTGAAGCTTTCTTT,CASSLTARMNTEAFF
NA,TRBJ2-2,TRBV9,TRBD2,TGTGCCAGCAGCGAGGGACTAATGAACACCGGGGAGCTGTTTTTT,CASSEGLMNTGELFF
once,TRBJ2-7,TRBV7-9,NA,TGTGCCAGCAGCCGAGGGTCCTACGAGCAGTACTTC,CASSRGSYEQYF
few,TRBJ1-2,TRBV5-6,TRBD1,TGTGCCAGCAGCTTAGACAGGGACTATGGCTACACCTTC,CASSLDRDYGYTF
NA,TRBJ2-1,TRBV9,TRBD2,TGTGCCAGCAGCGTAGGTGATAGCGGGAGGGCCTACAATGAGCAGTTCTTC,CASSVGDSGRAYNEQFF
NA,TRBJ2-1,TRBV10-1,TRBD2,TGCGCCAGCAGTTCCTTCCCGGGAGGGGCCTACAATGAGCAGTTCTTC,CASSSFPGGAYNEQFF
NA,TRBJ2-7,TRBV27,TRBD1,TGTGCCAGCAGTCCCACGACAGGGTCCTCTAACGAGCAGTACTTC,CASSPTTGSSNEQYF
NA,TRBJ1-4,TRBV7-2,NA,TGTGCCAGCAGCTTAGGAGTCCGCCACGCCGGTTTTAATGAAAAACTGTTTTTT,CASSLGVRHAGFNEKLFF
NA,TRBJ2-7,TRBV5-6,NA,TGTGCCAGCAGCTTGGATCAGGGCGCCGTCTACGAGCAGTACTTC,CASSLDQGAVYEQYF
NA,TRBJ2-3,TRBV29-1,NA,TGCAGCGTTGAACTAGCCTGGGCAGATACGCAGTATTTT,CSVELAWADTQYF
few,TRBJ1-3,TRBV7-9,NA,TGTGCCAGCAGCTTAGGCCCGAACTCTGGAAACACCATATATTTT,CASSLGPNSGNTIYF
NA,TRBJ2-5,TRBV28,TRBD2,TGTGCCAGCAGTTCGACTAGCGGGGGGCGCCCGGGCCAGTACTTC,CASSSTSGGRPGQYF
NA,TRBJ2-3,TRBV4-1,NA,TGCGCCAGCAGCCAGGGGGTGATGGCCGGGACAGATACGCAGTATTTT,CASSQGVMAGTDTQYF
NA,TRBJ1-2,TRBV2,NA,TGTGCCAGCAGCGGGGGACAACTCCTAGACTATGGCTACACCTTC,CASSGGQLLDYGYTF
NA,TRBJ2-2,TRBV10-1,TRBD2,TGCGCCAGCAGTGAGCCGGGGGGGACCGGGGAGCTGTTTTTT,CASSEPGGTGELFF